This passage covers 28 T cell receptor beta chains from one sample sequenced in a study of sequential checkpoint blockade in melanoma (dated by TCRdb to 2018 to 2020). Libraries came from the immunoSEQ multiplex PCR assay. TCRdb took over this immuneACCESS table, retaining in-frame rearrangements with V and J assigned. Such tables are incomplete; in checked studies, under half of the missing clones stem from an unresolved V gene, and the remainder is unexplained. Here the sample has about 5,100 clones; approximately 35% occur a single time. 8.5% to 14% of the sample belongs to the ten largest clones. Interpreted using the paper, the treatment or condition label stands for: randomized to nivolumab then ipilimumab (arm A) or the reverse (arm B). The material sequenced was tumor tissue (inferred from file names), taken from a patient given nivolumab and ipilimumab in sequence. These receptors were taken from a human donor with melanoma.

The chain links TRBV11-3 to TRBJ2-1; the D gene is possibly TRBD1 (6 bases). CDR1 and CDR2 from the germline V gene are SGHNT and YENEEA. Deletions cut 5 bases from V and 3 bases from J, with 17 bases between. The CDR3 is 16 residues long. The CDR3 DNA follows: TGTGCCAGCAGCCCAAAGGGGGACCGGGGCTACAATGAGCAGTTCTTC. Translated: CASSPKGDRGYNEQFF. Drawing the rest from reference TRBV11-3 and TRBJ2-1, the complete variable domain is EAGVVQSPRYKIIEKKQPVAFWCNPISGHNTLYWYLQNLGQGPELLIRYENEEAVDDSQLPKDRFSAERLKGVDSTLKIQPAELGDSAVYLCASSPKGDRGYNEQFFGPGTRLTVL.

The V and J genes are TRBV18 and TRBJ1-2; 9 bases are shared with TRBD1. The CDR3 has 17 amino acids. Germline lookup yields CDR1 KGHSH and CDR2 LQKENI. Trimming removed 0 bases from V and 0 bases from J; junction bases left unmatched: 5. The chain's CDR3 is CASSPPVRQGANYGYTF. CDR3 DNA sequence: TGTGCCAGCTCACCACCCGTGAGACAGGGGGCTAACTATGGCTACACCTTC.

The V gene is TRBV6-8, the J gene TRBJ2-2; TRBD2 agrees at 11 bases. The V and J ends lost 7 bases and 0 bases, in that order; junction bases with no gene match: 4. The CDR3 contains 16 residues. Germline loops: CDR1 MNHGY, CDR2 SAAAGT. The CDR3 DNA reads TGTGCCAGCACCATGACTAGCGGGACGAACACCGGGGAGCTGTTTTTT. Amino acid sequence: CASTMTSGTNTGELFF.

This clone was counted between two and nine times. DNA for the CDR3: TGTGCCAGTTGTCTACATCGGGACAGGGGGACTGGCTACACCTTC. It translates to CASCLHRDRGTGYTF. The chain uses TRBV9 and TRBJ1-2, with 11 bases fitting TRBD1. J lost 7 bases, V lost 8 bases, and 13 bases had no gene match. Germline loops: CDR1 SGDLS, CDR2 YYNGEE. This CDR3 region has 15 residues.

By sample fraction, this clone is medium-sized. The chain has TRBV7-6 and TRBJ2-2; D is perhaps TRBD1 (5 bases). V was trimmed by 1 base and J by 0 bases, leaving 9 bases between them. Germline V gene data show CDR1 as SGHVS and CDR2 as FNYEAQ. The CDR3 has 16 amino acids. CDR3 amino acids: CASSLGQGTNTGELFF. The CDR3 DNA reads TGTGCCAGCAGCTTAGGGCAGGGAACGAACACCGGGGAGCTGTTTTTT. The full variable domain, rest sourced from reference TRBV7-6 and TRBJ2-2, is GAGVSQSPRYKVTKRGQDVALRCDPISGHVSLYWYRQALGQGPEFLTYFNYEAQQDKSGLPNDRFSAERPEGSISTLTIQRTEQRDSAMYRCASSLGQGTNTGELFFGEGSRLTVL.

The sample holds many counts of this clone. This chain links TRBV6-8 with TRBJ2-5; tentative D call: TRBD2 (7 bases). Germline assignment: CDR1 MNHGY and CDR2 SAAAGT. The CDR3 sequence is 15 residues long. Trimming cost V 0 bases and J 4 bases, with 12 bases left between them. CDR3 protein: CASSYSDGGRETQYF. CDR3 DNA sequence: TGTGCCAGCAGTTACTCTGACGGGGGGCGAGAGACCCAGTACTTC.

J is TRBJ1-4 and V is TRBV7-6; the D is unclear. CDR1 SGHVS and CDR2 FNYEAQ come from the germline V gene. V shed 6 bases and J shed 0 bases, with 11 bases lying between them. CDR3 length equals 15 residues. CDR3 sequence: CASRRVGTTNEKLFF. As DNA, the CDR3 is TGTGCCAGCAGGCGAGTAGGTACAACTAATGAAAAACTGTTTTTT.

This clone was picked up a small number of times. The rearrangement joins TRBV28 to TRBJ2-5, with 9 bases fitting TRBD1. The ends lost 5 bases at V and 4 bases at J; junction bases unmatched: 14. Germline V gene data show CDR1 as MDHEN and CDR2 as SYDVKM. CDR3 length equals 17 residues. CDR3 nucleotide sequence: TGTGCCAGCAGTCCATCGGTGAACAGGGGGCTGAGAGAGACCCAGTACTTC. Translation: CASSPSVNRGLRETQYF. The entire variable domain, with the rest obtained from reference TRBV28 and TRBJ2-5, is as follows: DVKVTQSSRYLVKRTGEKVFLECVQDMDHENMFWYRQDPGLGLRLIYFSYDVKMKEKGDIPEGYSVSREKKERFSLILESASTNQTSMYLCASSPSVNRGLRETQYFGPGTRLLVL.

The chain is built from TRBV6-8 and TRBJ1-5, with 11 bases fitting TRBD1. Germline CDR1 is MNHGY and CDR2 is SAAAGT. This CDR3 is 15 amino acids long. V was clipped by 5 bases and J by 4 bases; unmatched bases: 4. The CDR3 DNA sequence: TGTGCCAGCAGTACCCGGGACAGGGGGAATCAGCCCCAGCATTTT. It yields the protein CASSTRDRGNQPQHF.

This chain links TRBV14 with TRBJ2-5; weak D call: TRBD2 (5 bases). Germline V gene lookup returns CDR1 SGHDN and CDR2 FVKESK. Trimming removed 0 bases at V and 5 bases at J, with 16 bases between. The CDR3 spans 16 residues. CDR3 loop: CASSQDGPPGGETQYF. DNA for the CDR3: TGTGCCAGCAGCCAAGACGGACCCCCCGGAGGCGAGACCCAGTACTTC.

This sequence joins TRBV25-1 and TRBJ1-2; D is undetermined. The V gene lost 3 bases and the J gene lost 0 bases, with 11 bases spanning the gap. Germline V gives CDR1 MGHDK, CDR2 SYGVNS. The CDR3 is made up of 15 amino acids. The CDR3 sequence: CASSDPREPNYGYTF. CDR3 sequence (DNA): TGTGCCAGCAGTGACCCCCGGGAGCCTAACTATGGCTACACCTTC.

This rearrangement joins TRBV15 to TRBJ1-4; possibly TRBD1 for D (6 bases). Germline V lookup: CDR1 LNHNV, CDR2 YYDKDF (reference sequence). CDR3 size: 15 residues. The germline V and J ends were trimmed by 7 bases and 3 bases, with 15 bases remaining between them. CDR3 sequence reads: CATTRTGSSNEKLFF. The CDR3 coding sequence is TGTGCCACCACCCGTACAGGGTCGTCTAATGAAAAACTGTTTTTT.

The V call is TRBV19, the J call TRBJ1-5; D uncertain. This CDR3 comprises 13 residues. V was shortened by 2 bases and J by 3 bases, with 5 bases between the two germline ends. The germline V gene has CDR1 LNHDA and CDR2 SQIVND (reference sequence). CDR3 region: CASSINNNQPQHF. CDR3 DNA: TGTGCCAGTAGTATAAATAACAATCAGCCCCAGCATTTT.

This clone was seen a handful of times. The gene calls are TRBV29-1 and TRBJ2-6, with 11 nucleotides matching TRBD1. Germline assignment: CDR1 SQVTM and CDR2 ANQGSEA. The V gene end was trimmed by 7 bases and the J gene end by 10 bases; junction bases not matched to a gene: 3. The CDR3 has 12 residues. CDR3 in DNA: TGCAGCGGCCGGGACAGGGGGAACGTCCTGACTTTC. Its translation is CSGRDRGNVLTF.

The chain links TRBV5-1 to TRBJ2-1, with TRBD1 identical over 9 bases. Germline CDR1 SGHRS, CDR2 YFSETQ. V trimming: 4 bases; J trimming: 4 bases; junction bases outside the gene matches: 3. The CDR3 contains 14 residues. The CDR3 coding sequence is TGCGCCAGCAGCACGGACAGGGGATACAATGAGCAGTTCTTC. Translating it yields CASSTDRGYNEQFF.

This clone has more than one count but fewer than ten. The rearrangement links TRBV28 to TRBJ2-1; 8 bases are a match to TRBD2. This CDR3 comprises 20 residues. CDR1 and CDR2 from the germline V gene are MDHEN and SYDVKM. The V segment lost 4 bases and the J segment 1 base; nucleotides outside the gene matches: 18. The CDR3 spells CASSSPSGGEAGDSYNEQFF. The DNA for the CDR3 is TGTGCCAGCAGTTCCCCGTCGGGGGGTGAAGCGGGAGATTCCTACAATGAGCAGTTCTTC. Using reference TRBV28 and TRBJ2-1 for the parts outside the CDR3, the full variable domain is DVKVTQSSRYLVKRTGEKVFLECVQDMDHENMFWYRQDPGLGLRLIYFSYDVKMKEKGDIPEGYSVSREKKERFSLILESASTNQTSMYLCASSSPSGGEAGDSYNEQFFGPGTRLTVL.

Sample share makes this clone medium-sized. The chain has TRBV6-8 and TRBJ2-1; possibly TRBD2 for D (6 bases). CDR3 size: 14 residues. Trimming cost V 10 bases and J 0 bases, with 13 bases left between them. Germline assignment: CDR1 MNHGY and CDR2 SAAAGT. CDR3 protein: CATASVSSYNEQFF. For the CDR3, the DNA is TGTGCCACCGCTAGCGTCAGCTCCTACAATGAGCAGTTCTTC.

This chain connects TRBV6-8 to TRBJ1-6, with D perhaps TRBD1 (6 bases). Germline V lookup: CDR1 MNHGY, CDR2 SAAAGT. This CDR3 region has 16 residues. V dropped 8 bases and J dropped 5 bases, with 19 bases sitting between them. For the CDR3, the DNA is TGTGCCAGCGGATCCCACAGGGATGGGGATAATTCACCCCTCCACTTT. The encoded protein is CASGSHRDGDNSPLHF.

In this sample, this clone is medium-sized. The chain carries TRBV11-3 and TRBJ2-7; 11 bases match TRBD2. The V gene's germline CDR1 is SGHNT and CDR2 YENEEA. The length of the CDR3 is 15 residues. With 5 bases clipped from V and 4 bases from J, the junction kept 7 bases outside the gene matches. In DNA, the CDR3 is TGTGCCAGCAGCCAATACGGGACTAGCGGTTACGAGCAGTACTTC. It specifies CASSQYGTSGYEQYF.

The chain recombines TRBV19 with TRBJ2-3, with 10 bases aligning to TRBD2. The germline V gene encodes CDR1 LNHDA and CDR2 SQIVND (reference sequence). Trimming removed 2 bases from V and 4 bases from J; junction bases left unmatched: 3. The CDR3 length is 15 residues. The CDR3 protein is CASSIRTSGADTQYF. CDR3 coding DNA: TGTGCCAGTAGTATAAGAACTAGCGGGGCAGATACGCAGTATTTT.

J is TRBJ2-1 and V is TRBV7-6; D may be TRBD1 or TRBD2 (5 bases each). This CDR3 is 17 amino acids long. Trimming pared 3 bases from V and 7 bases from J, leaving 22 bases between. The germline CDR1 and CDR2 sequences are SGHVS and FNYEAQ. CDR3 loop: CASSFHTGTAFGNEQFF. CDR3 bases: TGTGCCAGCAGCTTCCATACCGGGACGGCATTTGGGAATGAGCAGTTCTTC.

The chain employs TRBV18 and TRBJ1-5; D unresolved. The CDR3 has 14 residues. With 1 base removed from V and 3 bases from J, the gap between germline ends came to 7 bases. Germline-derived CDR1 and CDR2 are KGHSH and LQKENI. This CDR3 reads CASSPLSVNQPQHF. CDR3 DNA: TGTGCCAGCTCACCACTTTCGGTCAATCAGCCCCAGCATTTT.

The V call is TRBV5-1, the J call TRBJ2-1, with 7 nucleotides matching TRBD1. The V gene's germline CDR1 is SGHRS and CDR2 YFSETQ. V was pared by 0 bases and J by 0 bases, with 6 bases of the junction left unmatched. The CDR3 loop spans 17 amino acids. CDR3 loop: CASSLAEGQSSYNEQFF. The CDR3, as DNA: TGCGCCAGCAGCTTGGCCGAGGGACAGAGCTCCTACAATGAGCAGTTCTTC.

The rearrangement joins TRBV19 to TRBJ1-5; no clear D. Per germline, CDR1 LNHDA and CDR2 SQIVND (reference sequence). Trimming pared 2 bases from V and 0 bases from J, leaving 8 bases between. This CDR3 region has 15 residues. CDR3 loop: CASSIRRLSNQPQHF. CDR3 DNA: TGTGCCAGTAGTATACGGCGGCTTAGCAATCAGCCCCAGCATTTT. The full variable domain, completed using reference TRBV19 and TRBJ1-5, is DGGITQSPKYLFRKEGQNVTLSCEQNLNHDAMYWYRQDPGQGLRLIYYSQIVNDFQKGDIAEGYSVSREKKESFPLTVTSAQKNPTAFYLCASSIRRLSNQPQHFGDGTRLSIL.

This clone appeared a few times. The chain uses TRBV18 and TRBJ1-6; perhaps TRBD1 as D (5 bases). CDR1 and CDR2 (germline): KGHSH, LQKENI. The CDR3 length is 15 residues. V lost 6 bases, J lost 8 bases, and 17 bases lay in between. CDR3 sequence: CASSLGTRTDSPLHF. For the CDR3, the DNA is TGTGCCAGCTCCCTTGGGACCCGGACCGATTCACCCCTCCACTTT.

The rearrangement uses TRBV11-3 and TRBJ2-3, with 8 nucleotides matching TRBD1. The V gene's germline CDR1 is SGHNT and CDR2 YENEEA. This CDR3 has 16 amino acids. V was clipped by 6 bases and J by 3 bases; unmatched bases: 11. This CDR3 is CASSLFRTGLTDTQYF. The DNA of the CDR3 is TGTGCCAGCAGTTTATTCAGGACAGGGTTAACAGATACGCAGTATTTT.

This clone is deemed medium-sized (0.01 to 0.1%). The rearrangement links TRBV11-3 to TRBJ2-1; 10 bases line up with TRBD2. J lost 5 bases, V lost 3 bases, and 4 bases had no gene match. Germline lookup yields CDR1 SGHNT and CDR2 YENEEA. This CDR3 spans 15 amino acids. The CDR3: CASSLGLAGDNEQFF. The CDR3, as DNA: TGTGCCAGCAGCTTGGGTCTAGCGGGGGACAATGAGCAGTTCTTC.

The CDR3 reads CSVDGLYQETQYF. The CDR3 coding sequence is TGCAGCGTTGACGGATTGTACCAAGAGACCCAGTACTTC. The J gene is TRBJ2-5, the V gene TRBV29-1; D unclear. This CDR3 has 13 amino acids. Germline assignment: CDR1 SQVTM and CDR2 ANQGSEA. Deletions cut 3 bases from V and 0 bases from J, with 8 bases between.